Below, 21 T cell receptor beta chains from the same sample are listed, as sequenced in a study of T-cell reconstitution after alpha-beta-depleted transplantation in children. Unique molecular identifiers were incorporated into the prepared TCRbeta library. Each CDR3 protein is one row after TCRdb ran MiXCR on the PCR reads. The repertoire includes about 200,000 distinct CDR3 sequences, around 7% of them detected once, and just over 5.5% sits in the top ten. Here the sequenced sample was PBMCs, taken before TCRalphabeta/CD19-depleted stem cell transplant. The receptors originated from a boy aged 2 to 9 with acute lymphoblastic leukemia, due to receive a stem cell transplant.

This clonotype was detected a few times. The chain carries TRBV4-3 and TRBJ2-7; the D gene is possibly TRBD1 (6 bases). V was trimmed by 3 bases and J by 13 bases, leaving 22 bases between them. The CDR3 consists of 14 residues. The germline V gene encodes CDR1 LGHNA and CDR2 YSLEER. CDR3 in amino acids: CASSQSGPQDRLYF. The CDR3 DNA sequence: TGCGCCAGCAGCCAGTCCGGGCCCCAGGACAGACTTTACTTC.

Many counts were recorded for this clonotype. The chain has TRBV5-6 and TRBJ2-2, with TRBD2 matching over 13 bases. Germline values: CDR1 SGHDT, CDR2 YYEEEE. This CDR3 contains 16 residues. V lost 2 bases, J lost 7 bases, and 5 bases stayed unmatched. The CDR3 nucleotides read TGTGCCAGCAGCTTTAGGACTAGCGGGAGAAACGGGGAGCTGTTTTTT. This sequence encodes CASSFRTSGRNGELFF.

This clonotype was counted at least ten times. The genes are TRBV5-8 and TRBJ2-7; 7 bases are shared with TRBD1. Trimming at V came to 3 bases and at J to 2 bases, leaving 8 bases not matched to a gene. From germline, CDR1 is SGHTS and CDR2 YDEGEE. The CDR3 spans 15 residues. As DNA, the CDR3 is TGTGCCAGCAGCTGGCAGGGGACAGTCACCTACGAGCAGTACTTC. Protein: CASSWQGTVTYEQYF. Full variable domain (missing parts from reference TRBV5-8 and TRBJ2-7): EAGVTQSPTHLIKTRGQQATLRCSPISGHTSVYWYQQALGLGLQFLLWYDEGEERNRGNFPPRFSGRQFPNYSSELNVNALELEDSALYLCASSWQGTVTYEQYFGPGTRLTVT.

The table lists this clonotype with many counts. The gene calls are TRBV20-1 and TRBJ2-5; D assignment may be TRBD1 or TRBD2 (6 bases each). The CDR3 is made up of 11 amino acids. Germline V lookup: CDR1 DFQATT, CDR2 SNEGSKA (reference sequence). Trimming shortened V by 2 bases and J by 7 bases, and 8 bases separated the two germline ends. This CDR3 reads CSARSGATQYF. The CDR3 DNA is TGCAGTGCTAGATCGGGGGCGACCCAGTACTTC.

This clonotype showed up many times. As DNA, the CDR3 is TGCAGCGTTGCCCGTGGGGTTCGCGCTGAAGCTTTCTTT. This codes for CSVARGVRAEAFF. V gene TRBV29-1 combines with J gene TRBJ1-1; no firm D call. Trimming took off 4 bases at V and 6 bases at J, with 15 bases between the two ends. Per the germline V gene, CDR1 is SQVTM and CDR2 is ANQGSEA. This CDR3 region has 13 residues.

This clonotype was seen many times. V gene TRBV7-2 combines with J gene TRBJ2-5; no clear D. Per the germline V gene, CDR1 is SGHTA and CDR2 is FQGNSA. Trimming pared 0 bases from V and 1 base from J, leaving 6 bases between. This CDR3 is built from 14 residues. The CDR3 nucleotides are TGTGCCAGCAGCTTAGCTGAAGCCCAAGAGACCCAGTACTTC. This codes for CASSLAEAQETQYF.

This clonotype was detected a few times. The chain's CDR3 is CSAPASGQGIGDTQYF. Here the CDR3 DNA reads TGCAGTGCTCCCGCTTCGGGACAGGGGATTGGAGATACGCAGTATTTT. V is TRBV20-1 and J is TRBJ2-3; 10 bases fit TRBD1. The germline V gene encodes CDR1 DFQATT and CDR2 SNEGSKA (reference sequence). J was trimmed by 5 bases and V by 5 bases; bases with no gene match: 13. There are 16 residues in the CDR3.

The genes are TRBV27 and TRBJ1-2; 10 bases fit TRBD1. This CDR3 region has 18 residues. Per germline, CDR1 MNHEY and CDR2 SMNVEV (reference sequence). J gave up 2 bases and V 5 bases, and 14 bases lay outside the gene matches. In nucleotides, the CDR3 is TGTGCCAGCAGTCCACTTGGGACAGGGGCAGTAATAAACTATGGCTACACCTTC. It codes for CASSPLGTGAVINYGYTF.

The chain recombines TRBV5-5 with TRBJ1-2; the D is unclear. Trimming left V 1 base short and J 2 bases short, with 9 bases between. Germline V lookup: CDR1 SGHKS, CDR2 YYEKEE (reference sequence). CDR3 length: 14 residues. The CDR3 loop reads CASSLLHPNYGYTF. The CDR3 nucleotides read TGTGCCAGCAGCTTGCTCCACCCGAACTATGGCTACACCTTC.

This clonotype was observed at least ten times. The genes are TRBV9 and TRBJ1-1; no firm D call. Germline CDR1 is SGDLS and CDR2 is YYNGEE. The CDR3 is 13 amino acids. With 5 bases removed from V and 1 base from J, the gap between germline ends came to 9 bases. CDR3 nucleotide sequence: TGTGCCAGCAGTCCCTCGGGGAACACTGAAGCTTTCTTT. Protein: CASSPSGNTEAFF.

This clonotype has ten or more counts. This chain links TRBV28 with TRBJ2-2, with 8 bases identical to TRBD2. Germline V gene sequence: CDR1 MDHEN, CDR2 SYDVKM. The CDR3 contains 15 residues. V was clipped by 7 bases and J by 7 bases; unmatched bases: 11. CDR3 region: CASNHGGARDGELFF. The CDR3 bases are TGTGCCAGCAATCACGGGGGGGCTCGGGACGGGGAGCTGTTTTTT.

To note about this clonotype: A single base separates this from a much larger clone, so it may be a read error. V usage is TRBV3-1 and J usage is TRBJ1-1; possible D gene TRBD1, 6 bases. The CDR3 has 19 amino acids. From germline, CDR1 is LGHDT and CDR2 YNNKEL (reference sequence). The CDR3 DNA follows: TGTACCAGCAGCCCAGTTTGGGGGGCAGCACCCACCGGCGACACTGAAGCTTTCTTT. Protein product: CTSSPVWGAAPTGDTEAFF.

This clonotype was seen repeatedly, ten times or more. The chain joins TRBV11-2 to TRBJ2-3; 10 positions match TRBD2. V was clipped by 5 bases and J by 4 bases; unmatched bases: 9. CDR3 size: 16 residues. Germline CDR1 and CDR2: SGHAT and FQNNGV. CDR3 amino acids: CASSHPPSGGPDTQYF. The CDR3 region has the DNA TGTGCCAGCAGCCATCCGCCTAGCGGGGGTCCAGATACGCAGTATTTT.

This clonotype has ten or more counts. The rearrangement joins TRBV7-2 to TRBJ2-2; possible D gene TRBD1, 5 bases. This CDR3 region has 13 residues. Germline V lookup: CDR1 SGHTA, CDR2 FQGNSA. Trimming stripped 3 bases from V and 6 bases from J, with 8 bases between. CDR3 loop: CASSFPGPGELFF. DNA of the CDR3: TGTGCCAGCAGCTTTCCAGGGCCCGGGGAGCTGTTTTTT.

The chain couples TRBV7-6 to TRBJ2-1; 8 nucleotides match TRBD2. After removal of 5 bases from V and 0 bases from J, the junction contained 6 bases not matched to a gene. Germline CDR1 and CDR2: SGHVS and FNYEAQ. There are 16 residues in the CDR3. DNA for the CDR3: TGTGCCAGCAGCGCTAGCGGGCCCAGCTCCTACAATGAGCAGTTCTTC. It encodes CASSASGPSSYNEQFF.

This clonotype was detected ten times or more. This chain uses TRBV12-3 or TRBV12-4 with TRBJ2-7, with 10 bases matching TRBD1. J gave up 3 bases and V 5 bases, and 7 bases lay outside the gene matches. The CDR3 totals 15 residues. CDR3 sequence (DNA): TGTGCCAGCAGTCCGCCGGGACAGGGGATCTACGAGCAGTACTTC. As protein: CASSPPGQGIYEQYF.

This clonotype was counted many times. V and J are TRBV29-1 and TRBJ1-4, with 10 nucleotides matching TRBD1. V was pared by 6 bases and J by 3 bases, with 10 bases of the junction left unmatched. Germline assignment: CDR1 SQVTM and CDR2 ANQGSEA. The CDR3 has 16 residues. CDR3 in amino acids: CSVDLGQGVANEKLFF. The CDR3 bases are TGCAGCGTCGACCTCGGACAGGGGGTTGCTAATGAAAAACTGTTTTTT.

This clonotype was seen more than once but under ten times. The V and J genes are TRBV20-1 and TRBJ1-3; the D is unclear. The CDR3 sequence is 13 residues long. The germline CDR1 and CDR2 sequences are DFQATT and SNEGSKA (reference sequence). Trimming cost V 6 bases and J 0 bases, with 9 bases left between them. The CDR3 DNA sequence: TGCAGTGCATGGCGGTACTCTGGAAACACCATATATTTT. It encodes CSAWRYSGNTIYF.

This clonotype has a count of ten or more. J is TRBJ2-7 and V is TRBV27, with a weak D call TRBD1 (6 bases). V lost 1 base, J lost 7 bases, and 17 bases lay in between. The CDR3 runs to 15 residues. The germline gives CDR1 MNHEY, CDR2 SMNVEV (reference sequence). The CDR3 here is CASSLLGALVEEQYF. As DNA, the CDR3 is TGTGCCAGCAGTTTATTGGGGGCCCTGGTGGAGGAGCAGTACTTC.

This clonotype was seen repeatedly, ten times or more. V gene TRBV12-3 or TRBV12-4 combines with J gene TRBJ1-1; D is unresolved. CDR3 length: 14 residues. V was trimmed by 1 base and J by 4 bases, leaving 10 bases between them. The CDR3 is CASSLGLEGTEAFF. The CDR3 DNA reads TGTGCCAGCAGTTTAGGCCTCGAGGGCACTGAAGCTTTCTTT.

This clonotype has just a few counts. The chain links TRBV4-3 to TRBJ2-7, with 8 bases matching TRBD2. With 1 base clipped from V and 2 bases from J, the junction kept 4 bases outside the gene matches. The CDR3 totals 15 residues. Germline CDR1 is LGHNA and CDR2 is YSLEER. As DNA, the CDR3 is TGCGCCAGCAGCCAAGGACTAGCGATTACCTACGAGCAGTACTTC. It translates to CASSQGLAITYEQYF.